The T cell receptor beta chain under discussion was sequenced for a study of cytotoxic CD8 clonotypes in ibrutinib-treated CLL. Some clones are missing from TCRdb's copy, which holds only in-frame ones; the method was immunoSEQ multiplex PCR. The sample consists of tens of thousands of clones, around half of them appearing once. This clone turned up a few times. Specimen: PBMCs, collected after 12 months of ibrutinib treatment. This TCR came from a human donor with chronic lymphocytic leukemia.

CDR3 DNA: TGCGCCAGCAGCGACGGGACAGGGGGCAGGCAGTTCTTC. This encodes CASSDGTGGRQFF. The chain joins TRBV5-1 to TRBJ2-1, with 12 nucleotides matching TRBD1. The CDR3 length is 13 residues. J was trimmed by 12 bases and V by 4 bases; bases with no gene match: 5. Germline-derived CDR1 and CDR2 are SGHRS and YFSETQ.